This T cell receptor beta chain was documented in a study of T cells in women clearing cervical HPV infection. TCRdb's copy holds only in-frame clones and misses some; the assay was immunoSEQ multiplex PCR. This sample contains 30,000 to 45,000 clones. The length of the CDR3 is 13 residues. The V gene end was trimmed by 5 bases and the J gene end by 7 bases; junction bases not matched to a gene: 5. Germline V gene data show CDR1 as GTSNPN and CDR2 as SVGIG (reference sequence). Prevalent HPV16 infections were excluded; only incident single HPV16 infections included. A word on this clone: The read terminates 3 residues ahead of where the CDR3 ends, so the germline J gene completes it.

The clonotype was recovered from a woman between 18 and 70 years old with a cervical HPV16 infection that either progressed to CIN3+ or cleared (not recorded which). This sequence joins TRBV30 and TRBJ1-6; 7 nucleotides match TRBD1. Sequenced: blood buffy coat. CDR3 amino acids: CAWGGQRNSPLHF. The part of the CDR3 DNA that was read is TGTGCCTGGGGGGGACAGAGGAATTCACCC.